The entry below gives a single TCR beta chain sequence along with its context. As yet, its antigen is unknown. This CDR3 has 13 residues. V was shortened by 5 bases and J by 5 bases, with 10 bases between the two germline ends. Germline values: CDR1 SGHTA, CDR2 FQGNSA. Researchers ran the PCR with 60 Vbeta and 13 Jbeta primers. Only in-frame clones appear in the TCRdb table, and some are missing; sequencing was by immunoSEQ multiplex PCR. The sample shows fewer than 200,000 clones, roughly 85% of them seen only once. This sample stems from a study of cytomegalovirus exposure and HLA in healthy donors. Findings of the study overall: HLA allele associations emerged for some 16,000 TCR beta sequences in a later analysis, at 0.05 false discovery rate.

The source is a woman aged 45-60 years in good health and CMV-seropositive. This rearrangement joins TRBV7-2 to TRBJ2-1; perhaps TRBD1 as D (6 bases). Sequencing was carried out using PBMCs. CDR3 residues: CASSPDRNNEQFF. CDR3 nucleotides: TGTGCCAGCAGCCCGGACAGAAACAATGAGCAGTTCTTC.